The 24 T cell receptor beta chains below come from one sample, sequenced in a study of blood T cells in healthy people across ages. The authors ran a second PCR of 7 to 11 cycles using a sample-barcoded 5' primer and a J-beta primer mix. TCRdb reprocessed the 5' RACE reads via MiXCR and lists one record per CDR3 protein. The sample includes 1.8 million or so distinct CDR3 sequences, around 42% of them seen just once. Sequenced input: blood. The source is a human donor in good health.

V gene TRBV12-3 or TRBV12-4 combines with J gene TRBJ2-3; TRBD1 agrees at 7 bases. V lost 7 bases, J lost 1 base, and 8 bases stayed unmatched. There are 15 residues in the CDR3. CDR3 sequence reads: CASTDRVRGTDTQYF. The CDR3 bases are TGTGCCAGCACCGACAGGGTCCGTGGCACAGATACGCAGTATTTT.

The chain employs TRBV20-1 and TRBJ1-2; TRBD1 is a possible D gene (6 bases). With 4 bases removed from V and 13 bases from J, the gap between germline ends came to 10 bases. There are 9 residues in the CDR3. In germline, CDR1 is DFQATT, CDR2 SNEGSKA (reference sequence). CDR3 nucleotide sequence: TGCAGTGCTAACAGGGCGGGCACCTTC. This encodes CSANRAGTF.

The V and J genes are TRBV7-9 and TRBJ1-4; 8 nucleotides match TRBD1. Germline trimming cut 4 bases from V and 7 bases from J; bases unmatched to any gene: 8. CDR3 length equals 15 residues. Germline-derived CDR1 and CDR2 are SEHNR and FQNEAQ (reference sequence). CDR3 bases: TGTGCCAGCAGCTCTTTGGACAGGGACCTTGAAAAACTGTTTTTT. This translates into CASSSLDRDLEKLFF.

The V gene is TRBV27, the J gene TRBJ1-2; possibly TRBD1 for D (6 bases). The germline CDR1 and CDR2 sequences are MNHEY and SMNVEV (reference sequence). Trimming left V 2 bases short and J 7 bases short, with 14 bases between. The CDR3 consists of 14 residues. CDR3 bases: TGTGCCAGCAGTTTAGTGGGGACACGCGGTGGCTACACCTTC. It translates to CASSLVGTRGGYTF.

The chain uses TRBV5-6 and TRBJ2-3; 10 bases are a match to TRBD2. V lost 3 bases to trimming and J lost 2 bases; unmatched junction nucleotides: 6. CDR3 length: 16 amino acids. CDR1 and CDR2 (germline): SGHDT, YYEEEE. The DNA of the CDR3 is TGTGCCAGCAGCTGGCGGACTAGCGGTGACACAGATACGCAGTATTTT. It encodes CASSWRTSGDTDTQYF.

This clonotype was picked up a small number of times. The CDR3 nucleotides are TGCAGTGCTAGAGATGGCGGGGAGACCCACCAAGAGACCCAGTACTTC. Its translation: CSARDGGETHQETQYF. V and J are TRBV20-1 and TRBJ2-5; maybe TRBD2 (6 bases). V was cut by 0 bases and J by 0 bases, with 14 bases left in between. In germline, CDR1 is DFQATT, CDR2 SNEGSKA (reference sequence). The CDR3 loop spans 16 amino acids.

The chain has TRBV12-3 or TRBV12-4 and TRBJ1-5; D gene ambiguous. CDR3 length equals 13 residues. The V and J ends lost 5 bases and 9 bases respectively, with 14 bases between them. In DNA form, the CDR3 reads TGTGCCAGCAGTCTCCGGGAGTCTAGGCCCCAGCATTTT. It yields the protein CASSLRESRPQHF.

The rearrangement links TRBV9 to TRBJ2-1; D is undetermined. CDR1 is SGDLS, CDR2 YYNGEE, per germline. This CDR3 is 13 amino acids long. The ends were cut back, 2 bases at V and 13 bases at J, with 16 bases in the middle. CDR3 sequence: CASSVDPIREQFF. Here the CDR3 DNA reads TGTGCCAGCAGCGTCGACCCCATTCGAGAACAGTTCTTC.

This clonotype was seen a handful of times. Here the CDR3 DNA reads TGCGCCAGCAGCCAAGATCTTAGCGGGGCGGGCACAGATACGCAGTATTTT. Translating gives CASSQDLSGAGTDTQYF. The chain is built from TRBV4-3 and TRBJ2-3, with TRBD2 identical over 8 bases. This CDR3 is built from 17 residues. Per the germline V gene, CDR1 is LGHNA and CDR2 is YSLEER. The trim removed 0 bases at V and 1 base at J, leaving 6 bases unmatched.

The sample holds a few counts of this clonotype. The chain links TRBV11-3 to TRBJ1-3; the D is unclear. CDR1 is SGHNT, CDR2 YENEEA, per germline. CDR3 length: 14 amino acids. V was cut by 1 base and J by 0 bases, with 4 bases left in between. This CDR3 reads CASSLAVSGNTIYF. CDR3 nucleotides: TGTGCCAGCAGCTTAGCGGTCTCTGGAAACACCATATATTTT.

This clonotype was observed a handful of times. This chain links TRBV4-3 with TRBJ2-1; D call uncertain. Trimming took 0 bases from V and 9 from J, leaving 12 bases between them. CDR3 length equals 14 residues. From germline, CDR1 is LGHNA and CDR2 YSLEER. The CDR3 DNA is TGCGCCAGCAGCCAAGATCTAGGCGGCATTGAGCAGTTCTTC. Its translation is CASSQDLGGIEQFF.

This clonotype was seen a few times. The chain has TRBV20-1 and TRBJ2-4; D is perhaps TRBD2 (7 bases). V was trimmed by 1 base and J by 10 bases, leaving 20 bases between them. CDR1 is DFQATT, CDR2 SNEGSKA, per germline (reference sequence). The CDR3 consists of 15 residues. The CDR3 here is CSARVGGQTGGIQYF. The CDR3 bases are TGCAGTGCTAGAGTGGGGGGGCAGACTGGAGGGATTCAGTACTTC.

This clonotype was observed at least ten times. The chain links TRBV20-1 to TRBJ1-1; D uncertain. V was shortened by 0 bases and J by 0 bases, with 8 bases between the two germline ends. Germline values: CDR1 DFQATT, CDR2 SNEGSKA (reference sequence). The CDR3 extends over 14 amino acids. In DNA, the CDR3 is TGCAGTGCTAGAGATCTAAGAATGAACACTGAAGCTTTCTTT. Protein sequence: CSARDLRMNTEAFF.

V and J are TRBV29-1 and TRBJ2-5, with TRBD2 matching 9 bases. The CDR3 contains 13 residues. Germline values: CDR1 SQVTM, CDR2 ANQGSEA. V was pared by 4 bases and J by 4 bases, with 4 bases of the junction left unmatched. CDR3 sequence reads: CSVALAGRETQYF. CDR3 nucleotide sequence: TGCAGCGTTGCTCTAGCGGGGCGAGAGACCCAGTACTTC.

CDR3 nucleotide sequence: TGTGCCAGCATCCCGGGGGTCGGACAAGAGACCCAGTACTTC. It is translated as CASIPGVGQETQYF. The chain combines TRBV6-2 or TRBV6-3 with TRBJ2-5, with D tentatively TRBD2 (6 bases). CDR3 length equals 14 residues. V was clipped by 7 bases and J by 2 bases, with 14 bases between them. CDR1 is MNHEY and CDR2 is SVGEGT in the germline V gene.

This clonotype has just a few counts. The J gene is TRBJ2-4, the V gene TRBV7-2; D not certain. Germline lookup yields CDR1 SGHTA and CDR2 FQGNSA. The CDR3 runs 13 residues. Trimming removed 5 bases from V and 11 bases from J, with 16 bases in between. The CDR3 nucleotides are TGTGCCAGCAGCCTAGTTAAGGAAGAGGTTCAGTACTTC. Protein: CASSLVKEEVQYF.

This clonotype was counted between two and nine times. In DNA, the CDR3 is TGCAGTGCTAGAAAGGGGAATTGGGACAATGAGCAGTTCTTC. This gives the protein CSARKGNWDNEQFF. The chain has TRBV20-1 and TRBJ2-1; perhaps TRBD1 as D (5 bases). The germline gives CDR1 DFQATT, CDR2 SNEGSKA (reference sequence). The length of the CDR3 is 14 residues. Trimming removed 2 bases at V and 5 bases at J, with 13 bases between.

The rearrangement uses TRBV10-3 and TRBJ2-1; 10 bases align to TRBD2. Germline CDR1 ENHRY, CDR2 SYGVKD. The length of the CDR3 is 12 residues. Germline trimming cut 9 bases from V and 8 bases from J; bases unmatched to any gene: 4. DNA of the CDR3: TGTGCCATTACTAGCGGGGAATATGAGCAGTTCTTC. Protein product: CAITSGEYEQFF.

The CDR3 DNA sequence: TGTGCCAGCAGTTACTCACCAGGGGGAGCGGGGGGAGAGAATGAGCAGTTCTTC. Protein sequence: CASSYSPGGAGGENEQFF. The J gene is TRBJ2-1, the V gene TRBV6-5; 9 nucleotides agree with TRBD2. Germline trimming cut 0 bases from V and 7 bases from J; bases unmatched to any gene: 13. Germline V CDR1 and CDR2: MNHEY, SVGAGI. The CDR3 length is 18 residues.

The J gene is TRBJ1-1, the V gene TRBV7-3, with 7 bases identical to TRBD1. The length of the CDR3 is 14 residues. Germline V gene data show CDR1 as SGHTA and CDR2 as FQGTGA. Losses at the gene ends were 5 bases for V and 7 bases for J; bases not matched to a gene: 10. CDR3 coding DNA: TGTGCCAGCAGCCCCAGGGGGAGACCAGGTGAAGCTTTCTTT. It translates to CASSPRGRPGEAFF.

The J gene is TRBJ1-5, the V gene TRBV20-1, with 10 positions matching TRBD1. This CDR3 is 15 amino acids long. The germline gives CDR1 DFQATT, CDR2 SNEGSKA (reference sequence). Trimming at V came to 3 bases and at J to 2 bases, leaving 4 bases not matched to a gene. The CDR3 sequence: CSASIGQGGNQPQHF. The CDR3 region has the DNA TGCAGTGCTAGTATTGGACAGGGGGGCAATCAGCCCCAGCATTTT.

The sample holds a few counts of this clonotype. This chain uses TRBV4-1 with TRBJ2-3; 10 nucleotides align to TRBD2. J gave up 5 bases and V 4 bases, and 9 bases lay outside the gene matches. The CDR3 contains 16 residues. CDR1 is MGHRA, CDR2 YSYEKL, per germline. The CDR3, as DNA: TGCGCCAGCAGCCCCGTAGCGGGGGGCCGTCGAGATACGCAGTATTTT. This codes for CASSPVAGGRRDTQYF.

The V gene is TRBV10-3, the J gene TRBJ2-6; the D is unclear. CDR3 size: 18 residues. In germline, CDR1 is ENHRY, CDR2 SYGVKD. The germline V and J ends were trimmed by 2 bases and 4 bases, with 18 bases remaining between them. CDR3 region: CAISEKTLLARGANVLTF. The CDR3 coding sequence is TGTGCCATCAGTGAGAAGACCCTTCTGGCGCGAGGGGCCAACGTCCTGACTTTC.

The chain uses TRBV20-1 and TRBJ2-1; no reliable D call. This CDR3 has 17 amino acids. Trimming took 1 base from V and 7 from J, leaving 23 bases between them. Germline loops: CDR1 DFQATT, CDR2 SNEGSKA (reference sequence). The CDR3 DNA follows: TGCAGTGCTAGAGTCGGTAGCACAAACCCGATAAAAAATGAGCAGTTCTTC. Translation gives CSARVGSTNPIKNEQFF.